A single sample gave rise to the 12 T cell receptor beta chains below, sequenced in a study of T cell repertoires in cytomegalovirus infection. TCRdb processed the reads anew with MiXCR; each CDR3 protein has one entry. The table records about 320,000 distinct CDR3 sequences, more than 8% of them present only once. Material for sequencing was PBMCs. The receptor set was obtained from a human donor in good health (CMV status not recorded). Some clones in this sample may be carry-over from other donors' samples.

The chain carries TRBV20-1 and TRBJ1-3, with D maybe TRBD1 (6 bases). With 0 bases removed from V and 3 bases from J, the gap between germline ends came to 12 bases. Germline CDR1 is DFQATT and CDR2 is SNEGSKA (reference sequence). The CDR3 is 15 amino acids. CDR3 sequence: CSARDVGGDGNTIYF. CDR3 sequence (DNA): TGCAGTGCTAGAGATGTAGGGGGAGATGGAAACACCATATATTTT.

This clonotype has at least ten counts. V is TRBV7-2 and J is TRBJ1-4; TRBD1 matches 7 bases. Germline V gene sequence: CDR1 SGHTA, CDR2 FQGNSA. This CDR3 has 15 amino acids. V was pared by 6 bases and J by 7 bases, with 11 bases of the junction left unmatched. As DNA, the CDR3 is TGTGCCAGCAGTCCTACATCGGACAGGAGTGAAAAACTGTTTTTT. Translating it yields CASSPTSDRSEKLFF.

The V call is TRBV4-2, the J call TRBJ2-2; TRBD2 matches 12 bases. The J segment lost 6 bases and the V segment lost 4 bases, leaving 9 bases of the junction unmatched. Germline assignment: CDR1 LGHNA and CDR2 YNFKEQ. The CDR3 runs 17 residues. The CDR3 DNA reads TGTGCCAGCAGCCCACTCAGGGGGACTAGCGGGCCCGGGGAGCTGTTTTTT. As protein: CASSPLRGTSGPGELFF.

The chain uses TRBV10-3 and TRBJ2-5; 9 bases agree with TRBD2. The V and J ends lost 8 bases and 4 bases, in that order; junction bases with no gene match: 8. CDR1 and CDR2 (germline): ENHRY, SYGVKD. The CDR3 length is 14 residues. CDR3 region: CAIGSGGLSETQYF. The CDR3 nucleotides read TGTGCCATCGGGAGCGGGGGGCTTTCAGAGACCCAGTACTTC.

The rearrangement joins TRBV2 to TRBJ2-7, with TRBD1 identical over 7 bases. With V trimmed by 7 bases and J by 3 bases, 3 bases remained unmatched. CDR3 size: 12 residues. Germline CDR1 and CDR2: SNHLY and FYNNEI. CDR3 coding DNA: TGTGCCAGCAAAGGGGGCGACTACGAGCAGTACTTC. It specifies CASKGGDYEQYF.

The chain employs TRBV29-1 and TRBJ1-2; D is unclear. The germline V gene has CDR1 SQVTM and CDR2 ANQGSEA. V lost 4 bases to trimming and J lost 7 bases, with 10 bases between them. The CDR3 totals 11 residues. CDR3: CSVGPGTGYTF. The DNA of the CDR3 is TGCAGCGTTGGACCTGGTACTGGCTACACCTTC.

This chain joins TRBV7-9 and TRBJ2-3; D is ambiguous. Germline-derived CDR1 and CDR2 are SEHNR and FQNEAQ (reference sequence). The CDR3 is made up of 14 amino acids. V gave up 2 bases and J gave up 6 bases, with 12 bases separating them. The CDR3 nucleotides read TGTGCCAGCAGCTTATCCAAGGGATCCGATACGCAGTATTTT. It specifies CASSLSKGSDTQYF.

CDR3 protein: CASSFGRDEKLFF. The CDR3 DNA is TGTGCCAGCAGCTTCGGGAGAGATGAAAAACTGTTTTTT. This chain joins TRBV11-2 and TRBJ1-4; no definite D call. The CDR3 covers 13 residues. Germline V CDR1 and CDR2: SGHAT, FQNNGV. Trimming removed 3 bases from V and 6 bases from J, with 8 bases in between.

The sample holds many counts of this clonotype. The chain recombines TRBV7-2 with TRBJ1-6; D possibly corresponds to TRBD1 (6 bases). This CDR3 region has 16 residues. Between the trimmed V and J ends, which lost 2 bases and 7 bases, there was a span of 15 bases. Germline CDR1 is SGHTA and CDR2 is FQGNSA. The CDR3 reads CASSLRMGQGNSPLHF. CDR3 DNA: TGTGCCAGCAGCTTAAGAATGGGGCAGGGGAATTCACCCCTCCACTTT.

V is TRBV27 and J is TRBJ2-1, with TRBD2 identical over 10 bases. With 10 bases clipped from V and 5 bases from J, the junction kept 11 bases outside the gene matches. The CDR3 has 15 residues. Germline V gene sequence: CDR1 MNHEY, CDR2 SMNVEV (reference sequence). CDR3 DNA sequence: TGTGCCACCTCCCCCCTAGCGGGAGTAAACAATGAGCAGTTCTTC. As protein: CATSPLAGVNNEQFF.

V and J are TRBV24-1 and TRBJ1-2; D is unclear. This CDR3 has 14 amino acids. In germline, CDR1 is KGHDR, CDR2 SFDVKD. V lost 3 bases, J lost 4 bases, and 11 bases lay in between. The chain's CDR3 is CATSDRGQSYGYTF. In nucleotides, the CDR3 is TGTGCCACCAGTGATCGAGGGCAGTCCTATGGCTACACCTTC.

The table lists this clonotype with a few counts. The rearrangement joins TRBV6-5 to TRBJ1-1; 12 bases agree with TRBD1. Trimming took 6 bases from V and 0 from J; bases not matched to a gene: 5. Germline CDR1 MNHEY, CDR2 SVGAGI. The CDR3 contains 16 residues. The CDR3 DNA reads TGTGCCAGCAGGCGGGGGACAGGGGGCATGAACACTGAAGCTTTCTTT. Its protein product is CASRRGTGGMNTEAFF.